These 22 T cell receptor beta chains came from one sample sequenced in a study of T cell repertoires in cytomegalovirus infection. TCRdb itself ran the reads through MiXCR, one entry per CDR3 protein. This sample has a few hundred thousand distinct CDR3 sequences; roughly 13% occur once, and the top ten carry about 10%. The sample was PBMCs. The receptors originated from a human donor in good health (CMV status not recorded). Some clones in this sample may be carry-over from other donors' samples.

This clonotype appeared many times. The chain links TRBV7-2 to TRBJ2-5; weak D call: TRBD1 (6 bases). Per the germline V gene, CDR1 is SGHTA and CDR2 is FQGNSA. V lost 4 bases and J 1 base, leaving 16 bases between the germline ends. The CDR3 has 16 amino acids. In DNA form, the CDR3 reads TGTGCCAGCAGCTACCCAGGGGTTGAGGGCCAAGAGACCCAGTACTTC. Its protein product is CASSYPGVEGQETQYF.

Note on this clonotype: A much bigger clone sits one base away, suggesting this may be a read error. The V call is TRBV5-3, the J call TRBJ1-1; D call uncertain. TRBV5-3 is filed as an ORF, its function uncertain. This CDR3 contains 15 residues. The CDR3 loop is CASSLWAQTNSEAFF. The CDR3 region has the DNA TGTGCCAGCAGCCTCTGGGCCCAGACGAACTCTGAAGCTTTCTTT.

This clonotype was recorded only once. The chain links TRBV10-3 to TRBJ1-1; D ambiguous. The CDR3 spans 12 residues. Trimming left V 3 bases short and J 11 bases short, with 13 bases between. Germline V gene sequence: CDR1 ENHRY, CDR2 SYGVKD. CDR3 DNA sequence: TGTGCCATCAGTGAACCGGGCCCGGACGCTTTCTTT. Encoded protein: CAISEPGPDAFF.

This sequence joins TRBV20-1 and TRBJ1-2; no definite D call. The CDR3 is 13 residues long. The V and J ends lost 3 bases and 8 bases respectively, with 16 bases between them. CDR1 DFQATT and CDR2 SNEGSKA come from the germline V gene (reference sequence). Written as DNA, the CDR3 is TGCAGTGCTAGCAGCGGATGGGAAGGCGGCTACACCTTC. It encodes CSASSGWEGGYTF.

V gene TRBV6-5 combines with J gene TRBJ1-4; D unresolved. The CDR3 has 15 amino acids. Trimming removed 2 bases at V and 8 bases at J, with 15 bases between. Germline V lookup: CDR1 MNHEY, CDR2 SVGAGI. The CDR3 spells CASSYANVVGEKLFF. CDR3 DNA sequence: TGTGCCAGCAGTTACGCAAACGTAGTGGGAGAAAAACTGTTTTTT.

The CDR3 region is CSASQGAGTEAFF. Written as DNA, the CDR3 is TGCAGTGCTAGCCAGGGGGCTGGCACTGAAGCTTTCTTT. The rearrangement joins TRBV20-1 to TRBJ1-1; 8 positions agree with TRBD1. The CDR3 loop spans 13 amino acids. CDR1 DFQATT and CDR2 SNEGSKA come from the germline V gene (reference sequence). V lost 3 bases, J lost 4 bases, and 4 bases stayed unmatched.

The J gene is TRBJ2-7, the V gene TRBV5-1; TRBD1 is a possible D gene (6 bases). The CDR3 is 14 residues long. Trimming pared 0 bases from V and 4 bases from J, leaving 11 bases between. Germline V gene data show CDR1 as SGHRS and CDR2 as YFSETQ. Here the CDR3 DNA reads TGCGCCAGCAGCTTGGACAGGGAGCCTTACGAGCAGTACTTC. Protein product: CASSLDREPYEQYF. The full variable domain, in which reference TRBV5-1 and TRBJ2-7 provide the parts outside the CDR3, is KAGVTQTPRYLIKTRGQQVTLSCSPISGHRSVSWYQQTPGQGLQFLFEYFSETQRNKGNFPGRFSGRQFSNSRSEMNVSTLELGDSALYLCASSLDREPYEQYFGPGTRLTVT.

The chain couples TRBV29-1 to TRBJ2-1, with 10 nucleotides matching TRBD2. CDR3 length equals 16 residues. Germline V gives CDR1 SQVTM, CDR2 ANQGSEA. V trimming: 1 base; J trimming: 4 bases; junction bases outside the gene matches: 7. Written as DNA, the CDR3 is TGCAGCGTTGAAGGGGTCACTAGCGGGACTTACAATGAGCAGTTCTTC. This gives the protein CSVEGVTSGTYNEQFF.

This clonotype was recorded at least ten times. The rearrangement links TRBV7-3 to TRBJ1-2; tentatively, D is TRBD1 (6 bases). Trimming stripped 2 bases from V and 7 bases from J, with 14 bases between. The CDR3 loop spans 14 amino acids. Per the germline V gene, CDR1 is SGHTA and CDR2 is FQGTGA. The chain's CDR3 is CASSLGAGEVGYTF. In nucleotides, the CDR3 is TGTGCCAGCAGCTTAGGGGCAGGGGAGGTTGGCTACACCTTC.

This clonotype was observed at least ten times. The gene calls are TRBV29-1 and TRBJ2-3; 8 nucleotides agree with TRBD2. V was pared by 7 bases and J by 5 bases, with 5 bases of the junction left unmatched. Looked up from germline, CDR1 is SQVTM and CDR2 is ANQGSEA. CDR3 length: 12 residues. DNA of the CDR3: TGCAGCGGGGGACTAGGAAAAGATACGCAGTATTTT. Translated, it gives CSGGLGKDTQYF.

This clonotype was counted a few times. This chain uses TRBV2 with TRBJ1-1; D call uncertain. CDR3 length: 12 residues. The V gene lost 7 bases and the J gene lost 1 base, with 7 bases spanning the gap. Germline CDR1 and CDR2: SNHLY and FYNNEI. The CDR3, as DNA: TGTGCCAGCATCGGTGAGAACACTGAAGCTTTCTTT. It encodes CASIGENTEAFF.

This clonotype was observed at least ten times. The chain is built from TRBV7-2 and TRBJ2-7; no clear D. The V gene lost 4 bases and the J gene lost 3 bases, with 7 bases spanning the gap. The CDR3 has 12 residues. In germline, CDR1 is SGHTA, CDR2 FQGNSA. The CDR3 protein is CASSSDNYEQYF. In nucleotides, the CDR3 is TGTGCCAGCAGCTCCGACAACTACGAGCAGTACTTC.

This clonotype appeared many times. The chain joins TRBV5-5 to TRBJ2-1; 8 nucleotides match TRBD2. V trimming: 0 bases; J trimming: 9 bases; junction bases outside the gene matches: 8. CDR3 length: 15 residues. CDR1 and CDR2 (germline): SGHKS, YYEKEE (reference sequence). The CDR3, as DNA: TGTGCCAGCAGCTTGGCCCAGCGGGAGTATGGTGAGCAGTTCTTC. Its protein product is CASSLAQREYGEQFF.

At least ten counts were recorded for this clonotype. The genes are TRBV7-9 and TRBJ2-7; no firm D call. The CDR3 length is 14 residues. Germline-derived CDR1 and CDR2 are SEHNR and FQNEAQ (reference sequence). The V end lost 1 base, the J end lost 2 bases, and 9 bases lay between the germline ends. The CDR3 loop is CASSLVISAYEQYF. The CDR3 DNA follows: TGTGCCAGCAGCTTAGTCATATCCGCCTACGAGCAGTACTTC.

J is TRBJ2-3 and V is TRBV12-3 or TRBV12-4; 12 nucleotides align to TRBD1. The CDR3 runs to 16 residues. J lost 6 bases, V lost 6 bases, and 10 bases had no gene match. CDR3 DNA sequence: TGTGCCAGCAGGGGGGACAGGGGGCTTCGTGGGGATACGCAGTATTTT. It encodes CASRGDRGLRGDTQYF.

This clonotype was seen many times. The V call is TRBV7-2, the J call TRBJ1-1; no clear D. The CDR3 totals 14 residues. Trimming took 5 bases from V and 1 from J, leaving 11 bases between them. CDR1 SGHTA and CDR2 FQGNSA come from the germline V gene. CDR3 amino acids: CASSPWRQNTEAFF. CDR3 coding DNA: TGTGCCAGCAGCCCATGGCGACAGAACACTGAAGCTTTCTTT.

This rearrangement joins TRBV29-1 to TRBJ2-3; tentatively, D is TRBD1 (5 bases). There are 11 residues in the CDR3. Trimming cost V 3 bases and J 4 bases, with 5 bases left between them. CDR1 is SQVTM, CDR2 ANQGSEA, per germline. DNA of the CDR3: TGCAGCGTTGACAGGGCAGATACGCAGTATTTT. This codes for CSVDRADTQYF.

The CDR3 DNA reads as TGTGCCAGCAGCAAGGTACTAGCGGGAGGTGCGAACACCGGGGAGCTGTTTTTT. Translating gives CASSKVLAGGANTGELFF. This chain connects TRBV9 to TRBJ2-2; the match to TRBD2 covers 12 bases. Trimming at V came to 4 bases and at J to 0 bases, leaving 7 bases not matched to a gene. Looked up from germline, CDR1 is SGDLS and CDR2 is YYNGEE. The CDR3 has 18 amino acids.

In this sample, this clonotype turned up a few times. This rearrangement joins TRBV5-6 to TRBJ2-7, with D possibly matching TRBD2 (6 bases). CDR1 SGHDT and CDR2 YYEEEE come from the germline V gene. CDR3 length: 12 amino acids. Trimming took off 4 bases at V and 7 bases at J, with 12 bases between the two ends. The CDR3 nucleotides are TGTGCCAGCAGCCTCCCCCGGGGGGAGCAGTACTTC. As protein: CASSLPRGEQYF.

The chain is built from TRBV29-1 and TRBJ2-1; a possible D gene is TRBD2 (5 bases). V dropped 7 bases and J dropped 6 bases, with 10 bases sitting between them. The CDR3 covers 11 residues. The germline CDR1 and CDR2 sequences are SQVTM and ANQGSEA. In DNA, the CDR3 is TGCAGCGGAGCTAGCTCCAATGAGCAGTTCTTC. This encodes CSGASSNEQFF.

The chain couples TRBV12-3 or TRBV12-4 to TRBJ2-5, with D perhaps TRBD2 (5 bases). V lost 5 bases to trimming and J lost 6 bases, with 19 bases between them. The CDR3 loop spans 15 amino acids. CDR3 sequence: CASSLHLAAWKTQYF. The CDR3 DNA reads TGTGCCAGCAGTCTCCACCTAGCCGCGTGGAAGACCCAGTACTTC.

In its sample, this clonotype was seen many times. This CDR3 is CASSEGGQGFYEQYF. Here the CDR3 DNA reads TGTGCCAGCAGTGAAGGGGGACAGGGATTCTACGAGCAGTACTTC. The chain recombines TRBV2 with TRBJ2-7; 9 bases map to TRBD1. The CDR3 is 15 amino acids. CDR1 and CDR2 (germline): SNHLY, FYNNEI. J lost 3 bases, V lost 1 base, and 4 bases had no gene match.